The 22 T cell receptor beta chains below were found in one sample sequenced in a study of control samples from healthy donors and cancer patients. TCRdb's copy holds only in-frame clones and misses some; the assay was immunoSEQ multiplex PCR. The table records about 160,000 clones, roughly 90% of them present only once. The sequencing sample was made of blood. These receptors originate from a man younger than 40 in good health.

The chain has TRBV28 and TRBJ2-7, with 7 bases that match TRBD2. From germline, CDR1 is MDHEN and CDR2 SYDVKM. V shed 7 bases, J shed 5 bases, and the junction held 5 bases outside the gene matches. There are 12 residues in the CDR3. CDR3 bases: TGTGCCAGCATAGCGGGCCCTCACGAGCAGTACTTC. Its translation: CASIAGPHEQYF. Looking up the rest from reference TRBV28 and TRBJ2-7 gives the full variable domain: DVKVTQSSRYLVKRTGEKVFLECVQDMDHENMFWYRQDPGLGLRLIYFSYDVKMKEKGDIPEGYSVSREKKERFSLILESASTNQTSMYLCASIAGPHEQYFGPGTRLTVT.

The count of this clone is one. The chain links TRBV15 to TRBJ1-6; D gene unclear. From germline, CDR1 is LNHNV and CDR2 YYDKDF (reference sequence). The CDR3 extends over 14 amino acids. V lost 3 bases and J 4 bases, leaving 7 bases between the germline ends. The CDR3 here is CATSSNLYNSPLHF. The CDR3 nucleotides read TGTGCCACCAGCAGCAATCTTTATAATTCACCCCTCCACTTT. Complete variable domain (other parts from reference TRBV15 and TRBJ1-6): DAMVIQNPRYQVTQFGKPVTLSCSQTLNHNVMYWYQQKSSQAPKLLFHYYDKDFNNEADTPDNFQSRRPNTSFCFLDIRSPGLGDTAMYLCATSSNLYNSPLHFGNGTRLTVT.

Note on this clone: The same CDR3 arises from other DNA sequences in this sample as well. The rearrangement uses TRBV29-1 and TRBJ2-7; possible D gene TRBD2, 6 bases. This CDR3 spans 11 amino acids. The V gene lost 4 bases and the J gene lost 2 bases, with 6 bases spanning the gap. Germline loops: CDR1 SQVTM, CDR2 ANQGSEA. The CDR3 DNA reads TGCAGCGTTGGCGGGGCCTACGAGCAGTACTTC. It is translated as CSVGGAYEQYF.

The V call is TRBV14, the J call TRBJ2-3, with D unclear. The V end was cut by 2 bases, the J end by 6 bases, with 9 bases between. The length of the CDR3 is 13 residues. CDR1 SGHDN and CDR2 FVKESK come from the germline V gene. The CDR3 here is CASSQSRVDTQYF. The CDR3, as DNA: TGTGCCAGCAGCCAATCTCGTGTGGATACGCAGTATTTT.

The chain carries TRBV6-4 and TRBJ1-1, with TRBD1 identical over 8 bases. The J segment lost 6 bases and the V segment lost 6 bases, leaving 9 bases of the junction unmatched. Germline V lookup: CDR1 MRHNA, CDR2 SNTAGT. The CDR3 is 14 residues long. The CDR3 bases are TGTGCCAGCAGACCCGGGACAGGTAATCCTGAAGCTTTCTTT. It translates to CASRPGTGNPEAFF.

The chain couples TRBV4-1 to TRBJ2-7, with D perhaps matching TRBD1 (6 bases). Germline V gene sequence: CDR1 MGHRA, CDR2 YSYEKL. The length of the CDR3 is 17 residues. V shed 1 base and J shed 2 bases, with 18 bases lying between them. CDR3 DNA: TGCGCCAGCAGCCAAGTTATCCCGGGGACAACCACCTACGAGCAGTACTTC. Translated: CASSQVIPGTTTYEQYF.

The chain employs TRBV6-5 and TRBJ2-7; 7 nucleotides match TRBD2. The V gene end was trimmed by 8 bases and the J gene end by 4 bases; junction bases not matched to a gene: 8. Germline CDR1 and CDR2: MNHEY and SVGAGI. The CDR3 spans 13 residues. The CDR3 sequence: CASGGGGPYEQYF. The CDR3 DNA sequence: TGTGCCAGCGGGGGGGGAGGGCCTTACGAGCAGTACTTC.

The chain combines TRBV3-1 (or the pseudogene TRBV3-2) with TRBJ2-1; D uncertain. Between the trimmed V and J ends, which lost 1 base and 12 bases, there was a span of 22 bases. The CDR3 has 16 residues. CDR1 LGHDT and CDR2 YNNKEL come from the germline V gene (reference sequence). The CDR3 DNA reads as TGTGCCAGCAGCCAAGGGTCCTACAGTGGACGCCCCGGGCAGTTCTTC. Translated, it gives CASSQGSYSGRPGQFF.

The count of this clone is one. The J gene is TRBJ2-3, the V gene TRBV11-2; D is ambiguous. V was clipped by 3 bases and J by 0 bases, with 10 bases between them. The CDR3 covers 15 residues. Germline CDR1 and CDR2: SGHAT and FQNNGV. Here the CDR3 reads CASSFLHHSTDTQYF. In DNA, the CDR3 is TGTGCCAGCAGCTTTCTCCACCATAGCACAGATACGCAGTATTTT.

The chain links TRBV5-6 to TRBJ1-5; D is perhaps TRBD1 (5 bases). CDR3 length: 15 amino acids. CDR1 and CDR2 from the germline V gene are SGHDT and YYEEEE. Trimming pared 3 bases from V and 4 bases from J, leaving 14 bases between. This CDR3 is CASSSKGAGNQPQHF. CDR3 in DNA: TGTGCCAGCAGCTCGAAAGGGGCAGGGAATCAGCCCCAGCATTTT.

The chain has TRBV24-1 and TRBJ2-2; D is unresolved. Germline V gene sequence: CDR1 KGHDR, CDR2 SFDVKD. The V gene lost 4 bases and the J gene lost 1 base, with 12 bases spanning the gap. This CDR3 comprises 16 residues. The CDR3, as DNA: TGTGCCACCAGTGAATCCTCCTCCCTGAACACCGGGGAGCTGTTTTTT. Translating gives CATSESSSLNTGELFF.

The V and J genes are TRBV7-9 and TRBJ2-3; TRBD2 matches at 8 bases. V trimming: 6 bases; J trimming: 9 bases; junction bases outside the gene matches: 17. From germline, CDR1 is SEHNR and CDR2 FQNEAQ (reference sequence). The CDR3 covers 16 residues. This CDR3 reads CASSWGGGRIEGTQYF. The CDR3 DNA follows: TGTGCCAGCAGTTGGGGCGGCGGGAGGATTGAAGGGACGCAGTATTTT. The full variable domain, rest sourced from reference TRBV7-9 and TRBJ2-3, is DTGVSQNPRHKITKRGQNVTFRCDPISEHNRLYWYRQTLGQGPEFLTYFQNEAQLEKSRLLSDRFSAERPKGSFSTLEIQRTEQGDSAMYLCASSWGGGRIEGTQYFGPGTRLTVL.

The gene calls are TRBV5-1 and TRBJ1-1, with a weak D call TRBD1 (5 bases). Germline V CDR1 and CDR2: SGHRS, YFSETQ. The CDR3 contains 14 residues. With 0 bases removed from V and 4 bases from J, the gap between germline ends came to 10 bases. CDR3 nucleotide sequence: TGCGCCAGCAGCTTGGAGGGGTACGGCACTGAAGCTTTCTTT. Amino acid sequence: CASSLEGYGTEAFF. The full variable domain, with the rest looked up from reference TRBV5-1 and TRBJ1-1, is KAGVTQTPRYLIKTRGQQVTLSCSPISGHRSVSWYQQTPGQGLQFLFEYFSETQRNKGNFPGRFSGRQFSNSRSEMNVSTLELGDSALYLCASSLEGYGTEAFFGQGTRLTVV.

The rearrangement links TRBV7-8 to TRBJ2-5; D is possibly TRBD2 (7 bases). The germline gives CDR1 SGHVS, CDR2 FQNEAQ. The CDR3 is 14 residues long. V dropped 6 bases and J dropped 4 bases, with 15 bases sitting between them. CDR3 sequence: CASSSSGGLETQYF. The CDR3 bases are TGTGCCAGCAGTTCCTCGGGGGGCTTAGAGACCCAGTACTTC.

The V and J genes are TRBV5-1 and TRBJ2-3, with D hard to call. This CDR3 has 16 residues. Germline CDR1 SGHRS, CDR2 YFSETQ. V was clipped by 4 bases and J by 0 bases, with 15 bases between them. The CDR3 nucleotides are TGCGCCAGCAGCCCCAACCCGGGCCTGAGCACAGATACGCAGTATTTT. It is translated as CASSPNPGLSTDTQYF.

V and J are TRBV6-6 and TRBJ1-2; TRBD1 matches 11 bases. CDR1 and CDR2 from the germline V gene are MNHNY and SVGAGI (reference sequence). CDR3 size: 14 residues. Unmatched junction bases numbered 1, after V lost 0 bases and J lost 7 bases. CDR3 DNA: TGTGCCAGCAGTTACTCCGGGACAGGGGGTGGCTACACCTTC. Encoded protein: CASSYSGTGGGYTF.

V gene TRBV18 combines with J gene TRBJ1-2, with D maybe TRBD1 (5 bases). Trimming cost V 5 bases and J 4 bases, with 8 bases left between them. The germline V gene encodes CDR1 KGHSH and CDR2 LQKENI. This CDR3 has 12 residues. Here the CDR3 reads CASSGAPYGYTF. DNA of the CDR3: TGTGCCAGCTCAGGGGCGCCCTATGGCTACACCTTC.

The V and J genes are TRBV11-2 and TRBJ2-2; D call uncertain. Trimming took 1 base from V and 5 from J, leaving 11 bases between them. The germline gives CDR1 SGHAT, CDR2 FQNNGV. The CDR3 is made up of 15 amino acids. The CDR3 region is CASSLGGPGTGELFF. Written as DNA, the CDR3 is TGTGCCAGCAGCTTAGGTGGCCCCGGGACCGGGGAGCTGTTTTTT.

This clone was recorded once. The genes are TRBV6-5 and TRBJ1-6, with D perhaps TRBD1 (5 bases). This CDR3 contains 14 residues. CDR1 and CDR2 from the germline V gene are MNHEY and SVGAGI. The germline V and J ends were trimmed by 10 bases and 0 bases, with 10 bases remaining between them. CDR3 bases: TGTGCCACCCAGGGAAGCTCCTATAATTCACCCCTCCACTTT. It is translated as CATQGSSYNSPLHF.

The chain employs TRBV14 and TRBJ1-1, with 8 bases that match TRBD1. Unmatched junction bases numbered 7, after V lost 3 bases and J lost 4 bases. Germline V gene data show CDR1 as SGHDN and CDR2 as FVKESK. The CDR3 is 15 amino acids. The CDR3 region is CASSQDRQGFTEAFF. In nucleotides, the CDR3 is TGTGCCAGCAGCCAGGACAGACAGGGGTTCACTGAAGCTTTCTTT. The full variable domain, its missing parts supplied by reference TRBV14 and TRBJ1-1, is EAGVTQFPSHSVIEKGQTVTLRCDPISGHDNLYWYRRVMGKEIKFLLHFVKESKQDESGMPNNRFLAERTGGTYSTLKVQPAELEDSGVYFCASSQDRQGFTEAFFGQGTRLTVV.

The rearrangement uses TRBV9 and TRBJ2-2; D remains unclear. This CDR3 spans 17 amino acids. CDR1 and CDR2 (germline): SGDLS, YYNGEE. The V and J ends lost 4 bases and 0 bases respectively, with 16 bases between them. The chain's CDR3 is CASSPRTFPANTGELFF. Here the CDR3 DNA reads TGTGCCAGCAGCCCCAGGACGTTTCCCGCGAACACCGGGGAGCTGTTTTTT.

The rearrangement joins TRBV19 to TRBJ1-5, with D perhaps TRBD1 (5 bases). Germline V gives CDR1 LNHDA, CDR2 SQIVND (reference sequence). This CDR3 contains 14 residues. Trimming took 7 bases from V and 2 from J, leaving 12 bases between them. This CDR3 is CASKGRVGNQPQHF. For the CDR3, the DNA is TGTGCCAGTAAAGGCAGGGTTGGCAATCAGCCCCAGCATTTT.